One and the same sample provided the 22 T cell receptor beta chains below, sequenced in a study of T cells in Graves' hyperthyroidism and ophthalmopathy. The CDR3 regions of TCR beta were amplified from RNA transcripts. When the TCR CDR3 underwent first-round RT-PCR, the HTBI primer set was used. A single record per CDR3 protein comes from TCRdb applying MiXCR to the multiplex PCR reads. The table includes under 400,000 distinct CDR3 sequences, 15% to 19% detected once. Sequenced sample: blood. The receptors shown here come from a young woman with Graves' hyperthyroidism that later progressed to Graves' ophthalmopathy.

The sample holds a few counts of this clonotype. This chain uses TRBV6-2 or TRBV6-3 with TRBJ2-1, with D uncertain. The V end lost 8 bases, the J end lost 13 bases, and 12 bases lay between the germline ends. Germline values: CDR1 MNHEY, CDR2 SVGEGT. The CDR3 consists of 10 residues. The CDR3 sequence is CASGAPTQFF. The CDR3 DNA sequence: TGTGCCAGCGGAGCTCCAACACAGTTCTTC.

The sample holds a few counts of this clonotype. The V call is TRBV4-3, the J call TRBJ1-1, with a weak D call TRBD1 (6 bases). CDR1 LGHNA and CDR2 YSLEER come from the germline V gene. V lost 5 bases to trimming and J lost 1 base, with 14 bases between them. This CDR3 has 15 residues. This chain's CDR3 is CASSVDGGANTEAFF. CDR3 nucleotide sequence: TGCGCCAGCAGCGTTGATGGGGGGGCGAACACTGAAGCTTTCTTT.

This clonotype has a count of ten or more. This chain joins TRBV29-1 and TRBJ2-1; the D gene is possibly TRBD1 (7 bases). This CDR3 region has 13 residues. The V end lost 7 bases, the J end lost 4 bases, and 14 bases lay between the germline ends. Germline V CDR1 and CDR2: SQVTM, ANQGSEA. The CDR3 coding sequence is TGCAGCGCTTCAGGGGGGTTTTACAATGAGCAGTTCTTC. Translated, it gives CSASGGFYNEQFF.

This clonotype was picked up many times. The rearrangement joins TRBV2 to TRBJ2-7, with D unresolved. The ends were cut back, 6 bases at V and 2 bases at J, with 11 bases in the middle. CDR1 SNHLY and CDR2 FYNNEI come from the germline V gene. The CDR3 consists of 13 residues. The CDR3 is CASRVKEPYEQYF. The CDR3 DNA reads TGTGCCAGCAGAGTTAAAGAGCCCTACGAGCAGTACTTC. Variable domain in full (rest from reference TRBV2 and TRBJ2-7): EPEVTQTPSHQVTQMGQEVILRCVPISNHLYFYWYRQILGQKVEFLVSFYNNEISEKSEIFDDQFSVERPDGSNFTLKIRSTKLEDSAMYFCASRVKEPYEQYFGPGTRLTVT.

V usage is TRBV7-8 and J usage is TRBJ2-2; 14 bases line up with TRBD2. The CDR3 extends over 20 amino acids. Germline values: CDR1 SGHVS, CDR2 FQNEAQ. After removal of 5 bases from V and 6 bases from J, the junction contained 17 bases not matched to a gene. The CDR3, as DNA: TGTGCCAGCAGCCTAACTCGTAATTTCGGACTAGCGGGAGGCCCCGGGGAGCTGTTTTTT. Translation: CASSLTRNFGLAGGPGELFF.

This clonotype was seen a few times. Being one base from a much bigger clone, this may be a read error. The chain links TRBV20-1 to TRBJ2-7; 11 bases map to TRBD2. Trimming cost V 2 bases and J 3 bases; bases outside gene matches: 3. The CDR3 sequence is 14 residues long. Germline V lookup: CDR1 DFQATT, CDR2 SNEGSKA (reference sequence). CDR3 in DNA: TGCAGTGCTAGAACGACTAGCGGGGTCTACGAGCAGTACTTC. Its protein is CSARTTSGVYEQYF.

This clonotype was picked up a small number of times. This chain uses TRBV19 with TRBJ2-5; no clear D gene. Germline CDR1 LNHDA, CDR2 SQIVND (reference sequence). The length of the CDR3 is 15 residues. Trimming cost V 4 bases and J 1 base, with 13 bases left between them. CDR3 DNA sequence: TGTGCCAGTAGTAAGGCTGGGCGGATCCAAGAGACCCAGTACTTC. Translation: CASSKAGRIQETQYF.

This chain links TRBV19 with TRBJ2-7, with D possibly being TRBD2 (5 bases). Trimming cost V 5 bases and J 2 bases, with 19 bases left between them. CDR3 length: 16 residues. Germline V gene lookup returns CDR1 LNHDA and CDR2 SQIVND (reference sequence). The CDR3 reads CASSSPRAESTYEQYF. The DNA of the CDR3 is TGTGCCAGTAGTTCCCCTCGAGCGGAGTCAACCTACGAGCAGTACTTC. The complete variable domain, with remaining parts taken from reference TRBV19 and TRBJ2-7, reads DGGITQSPKYLFRKEGQNVTLSCEQNLNHDAMYWYRQDPGQGLRLIYYSQIVNDFQKGDIAEGYSVSREKKESFPLTVTSAQKNPTAFYLCASSSPRAESTYEQYFGPGTRLTVT.

This clonotype was seen repeatedly, ten times or more. V gene TRBV30 combines with J gene TRBJ2-5, with 12 nucleotides matching TRBD2. The CDR3 runs 17 residues. J gave up 5 bases and V 2 bases, and 12 bases lay outside the gene matches. CDR1 is GTSNPN and CDR2 is SVGIG in the germline V gene (reference sequence). The CDR3 DNA reads as TGTGCCTGGAGTCCCGGACTAGCGGGAAAGTTTCATGAGACCCAGTACTTC. This codes for CAWSPGLAGKFHETQYF.

V is TRBV14 and J is TRBJ2-5; D perhaps matches TRBD2 (6 bases). This CDR3 spans 12 amino acids. Trimming removed 2 bases at V and 7 bases at J, with 8 bases between. CDR1 SGHDN and CDR2 FVKESK come from the germline V gene. CDR3 sequence reads: CASSQRGGTQYF. The CDR3 DNA sequence: TGTGCCAGCAGCCAACGGGGAGGGACCCAGTACTTC.

The chain employs TRBV10-3 and TRBJ2-5; perhaps TRBD1 as D (7 bases). Germline-derived CDR1 and CDR2 are ENHRY and SYGVKD. The CDR3 extends over 15 amino acids. Deletions cut 0 bases from V and 9 bases from J, with 17 bases between. This CDR3 is CAISESRGTVLSQYF. The CDR3 coding sequence is TGTGCCATCAGTGAGTCACGGGGGACAGTACTATCCCAGTACTTC.

This clonotype was seen a few times. V and J are TRBV6-1 and TRBJ1-4; 8 nucleotides match TRBD1. V lost 6 bases and J lost 4; bases outside the gene matches: 7. Germline V CDR1 and CDR2: MNHNS, SASEGT. The CDR3 is 15 amino acids. As DNA, the CDR3 is TGTGCCAGCAGGGAGACAGGGGTGAATAATGAAAAACTGTTTTTT. It is translated as CASRETGVNNEKLFF.

This clonotype appeared a few times. In DNA form, the CDR3 reads TGTGCCAGCAGCTTAGAGCGGGGGGACACAGATACGCAGTATTTT. It specifies CASSLERGDTDTQYF. The chain couples TRBV7-8 to TRBJ2-3, with 9 nucleotides matching TRBD2. J lost 2 bases, V lost 1 base, and 1 base had no gene match. This CDR3 has 15 residues. Germline V gene data show CDR1 as SGHVS and CDR2 as FQNEAQ.

This clonotype was counted ten times or more. The chain has TRBV10-3 and TRBJ2-7; 9 positions agree with TRBD2. V lost 10 bases, J lost 0 bases, and 4 bases stayed unmatched. There are 13 residues in the CDR3. Germline lookup yields CDR1 ENHRY and CDR2 SYGVKD. This chain's CDR3 is CATLLAGSYEQYF. The CDR3 DNA sequence: TGTGCCACCCTACTAGCGGGCTCCTACGAGCAGTACTTC.

The J gene is TRBJ2-6, the V gene TRBV5-1; D gene unclear. CDR3 size: 17 residues. Trimming stripped 0 bases from V and 0 bases from J, with 10 bases between. Germline V gene data show CDR1 as SGHRS and CDR2 as YFSETQ. DNA for the CDR3: TGCGCCAGCAGCTTGGGGTCGGATCACTCTGGGGCCAACGTCCTGACTTTC. It yields the protein CASSLGSDHSGANVLTF.

About this clonotype: A single base separates this from a much larger clone, so it may be a read error. This sequence joins TRBV11-2 and TRBJ2-3, with TRBD1 matching 8 bases. This CDR3 spans 17 amino acids. The trim removed 1 base at V and 3 bases at J, leaving 9 bases unmatched. The germline V gene has CDR1 SGHAT and CDR2 FQNNGV. Written as DNA, the CDR3 is TGTGCCAGCAGCTTAGCCCACAGGGGGATTCCGACAGATACGCAGTATTTT. It is translated as CASSLAHRGIPTDTQYF.

This clonotype has a count of ten or more. The V call is TRBV20-1, the J call TRBJ2-1, with TRBD2 identical over 13 bases. The CDR3 runs 16 residues. Per the germline V gene, CDR1 is DFQATT and CDR2 is SNEGSKA (reference sequence). The ends lost 1 base at V and 4 bases at J; junction bases unmatched: 4. The CDR3 sequence: CSARGLAGGGYNEQFF. Here the CDR3 DNA reads TGCAGTGCTAGAGGACTAGCGGGAGGAGGGTACAATGAGCAGTTCTTC.

The rearrangement links TRBV30 to TRBJ2-5, with 9 bases aligning to TRBD1. CDR1 is GTSNPN, CDR2 SVGIG, per germline (reference sequence). This CDR3 is built from 15 residues. The V gene end was trimmed by 1 base and the J gene end by 5 bases; junction bases not matched to a gene: 8. The CDR3 sequence: CAWSALGTGRETQYF. CDR3 nucleotides: TGTGCCTGGAGTGCATTAGGGACAGGGCGGGAGACCCAGTACTTC.

A few counts support this clonotype. CDR3 amino acids: CSAPGPGELFF. The CDR3 coding sequence is TGCAGTGCTCCCGGACCCGGGGAGCTGTTTTTT. The chain carries TRBV20-1 and TRBJ2-2; D is uncertain. The germline V and J ends were trimmed by 5 bases and 6 bases, with 7 bases remaining between them. Germline-derived CDR1 and CDR2 are DFQATT and SNEGSKA (reference sequence). The CDR3 totals 11 residues.

V and J are TRBV5-1 and TRBJ2-3; no clear D gene. V lost 0 bases to trimming and J lost 5 bases, with 13 bases between them. Germline V gives CDR1 SGHRS, CDR2 YFSETQ. The CDR3 has 15 residues. The CDR3, as DNA: TGCGCCAGCAGCTTGGTCCAGCAGGCAGGAGATACGCAGTATTTT. Translated, it gives CASSLVQQAGDTQYF. Looking up the rest from reference TRBV5-1 and TRBJ2-3 gives the full variable domain: KAGVTQTPRYLIKTRGQQVTLSCSPISGHRSVSWYQQTPGQGLQFLFEYFSETQRNKGNFPGRFSGRQFSNSRSEMNVSTLELGDSALYLCASSLVQQAGDTQYFGPGTRLTVL.

The J gene is TRBJ2-2, the V gene TRBV6-2 or TRBV6-3, with no clear D. CDR3 length equals 19 residues. The V gene lost 5 bases and the J gene lost 4 bases, with 26 bases spanning the gap. Germline CDR1 MNHEY, CDR2 SVGEGT. The CDR3 region is CASSQTGPLVRAGTGELFF. CDR3 coding DNA: TGTGCCAGCAGTCAAACCGGGCCCTTGGTCCGGGCCGGCACCGGGGAGCTGTTTTTT.

This clonotype occurred many times. V gene TRBV20-1 combines with J gene TRBJ2-3; 14 bases are a match to TRBD2. V lost 2 bases, J lost 3 bases, and 7 bases stayed unmatched. This CDR3 has 17 amino acids. Germline lookup yields CDR1 DFQATT and CDR2 SNEGSKA (reference sequence). The CDR3 region is CSARSGTSGRVTDTQYF. The CDR3 bases are TGCAGTGCTAGATCAGGGACTAGCGGGAGAGTTACAGATACGCAGTATTTT.